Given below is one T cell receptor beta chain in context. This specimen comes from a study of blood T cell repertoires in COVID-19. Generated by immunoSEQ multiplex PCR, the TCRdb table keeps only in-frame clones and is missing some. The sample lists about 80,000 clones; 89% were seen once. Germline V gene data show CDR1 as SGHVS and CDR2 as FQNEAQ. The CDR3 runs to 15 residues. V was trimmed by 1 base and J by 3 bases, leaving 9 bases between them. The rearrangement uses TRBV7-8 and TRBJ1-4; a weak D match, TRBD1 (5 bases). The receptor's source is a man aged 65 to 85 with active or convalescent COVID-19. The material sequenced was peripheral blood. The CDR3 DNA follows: TGTGCCAGCAGCTTAGTGGGGGGATCTAATGAAAAACTGTTTTTT. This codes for CASSLVGGSNEKLFF.